Shown below are 15 T cell receptor beta chains from a single sample sequenced in a study of shared clonotypes between healthy human individuals. Clones were read by immunoSEQ multiplex PCR, and TCRdb kept only the in-frame ones, dropping some. Of hundreds of thousands of clones listed, nearly 97% are singletons. The naive CD8 fraction comprised CD45RO-negative cells positively selected for CCR7 and excluded terminally differentiated effector memory CD45RA+ cells. What was sequenced was naive CD8+ T cells sorted from blood. The receptors come from a young woman in good health.

CDR3 nucleotides: TGTGCCAGCATTCCCGCGGGTTGGGCGGGGAAGGGCTACACCTTC. Residues: CASIPAGWAGKGYTF. The chain is built from TRBV28 and TRBJ1-2; D remains unclear. Trimming took 7 bases from V and 8 from J, leaving 23 bases between them. CDR1 and CDR2 (germline): MDHEN, SYDVKM. The CDR3 has 15 amino acids.

The J gene is TRBJ2-7, the V gene TRBV5-5, with 7 positions matching TRBD1. The germline CDR1 and CDR2 sequences are SGHKS and YYEKEE (reference sequence). The CDR3 runs to 15 residues. V dropped 0 bases and J dropped 2; count of bases not matched to a gene: 5. In DNA form, the CDR3 reads TGTGCCAGCAGCTTGGAGACAGGGAATGCCTACGAGCAGTACTTC. Protein: CASSLETGNAYEQYF.

The chain combines TRBV27 with TRBJ2-1; 14 bases are a match to TRBD2. V shed 5 bases and J 8 bases; nucleotides not matched to a gene: 2. CDR3 size: 14 residues. CDR1 and CDR2 from the germline V gene are MNHEY and SMNVEV (reference sequence). The CDR3 DNA is TGTGCCAGCAGTGGGACTAGCGGGAGCTATGAGCAGTTCTTC. Translating it yields CASSGTSGSYEQFF.

The genes are TRBV7-9 and TRBJ2-7; the match to TRBD1 covers 8 bases. Germline V CDR1 and CDR2: SEHNR, FQNEAQ (reference sequence). The ends lost 5 bases at V and 2 bases at J; junction bases unmatched: 5. The CDR3 extends over 14 amino acids. The CDR3 coding sequence is TGTGCCAGCAGCCACGGGACAGGTGCCTACGAGCAGTACTTC. Its protein product is CASSHGTGAYEQYF.

The V gene is TRBV27, the J gene TRBJ2-2; 10 bases map to TRBD2. Germline trimming cut 5 bases from V and 0 bases from J; bases unmatched to any gene: 3. The CDR3 is made up of 16 amino acids. The germline CDR1 and CDR2 sequences are MNHEY and SMNVEV (reference sequence). The CDR3 is CASSTLAGTNTGELFF. The CDR3 DNA reads as TGTGCCAGCAGTACACTAGCGGGAACGAACACCGGGGAGCTGTTTTTT.

The chain links TRBV6-5 to TRBJ2-7; 7 nucleotides agree with TRBD2. The germline V gene has CDR1 MNHEY and CDR2 SVGAGI. Trimming at V came to 6 bases and at J to 6 bases, leaving 14 bases not matched to a gene. This CDR3 region has 15 residues. The chain's CDR3 is CASSYLLRGRGEQYF. The CDR3 DNA sequence: TGTGCCAGCAGCTATCTCTTGCGGGGGAGGGGCGAGCAGTACTTC.

CDR3 amino acids: CASAPDKDSGNTIYF. The CDR3, as DNA: TGTGCCAGTGCCCCCGACAAGGACTCTGGAAACACCATATATTTT. The V gene is TRBV19, the J gene TRBJ1-3, with no clear D. Per the germline V gene, CDR1 is LNHDA and CDR2 is SQIVND (reference sequence). The CDR3 is 15 residues long. The V end was cut by 8 bases, the J end by 0 bases, with 14 bases between.

This chain links TRBV4-1 with TRBJ1-3, with D uncertain. Germline V lookup: CDR1 MGHRA, CDR2 YSYEKL. This CDR3 comprises 20 residues. V lost 2 bases to trimming and J lost 0 bases, with 23 bases between them. The CDR3 DNA sequence: TGCGCCAGCAGCCAAATTAGTTTGCGGATGGATCGCAGCTCTGGAAACACCATATATTTT. This encodes CASSQISLRMDRSSGNTIYF.

The CDR3 loop reads CASRAIQPQHF. The DNA of the CDR3 is TGTGCCAGCAGGGCGATACAGCCCCAGCATTTT. V usage is TRBV5-6 and J usage is TRBJ1-5; D remains unclear. Germline CDR1 is SGHDT and CDR2 is YYEEEE. V lost 5 bases, J lost 7 bases, and 7 bases lay in between. The CDR3 length is 11 residues. Filled out from reference TRBV5-6 and TRBJ1-5, the complete variable domain reads DAGVTQSPTHLIKTRGQQVTLRCSPKSGHDTVSWYQQALGQGPQFIFQYYEEEERQRGNFPDRFSGHQFPNYSSELNVNALLLGDSALYLCASRAIQPQHFGDGTRLSIL.

The V call is TRBV5-1, the J call TRBJ1-3, with unresolved D. Trimming cost V 4 bases and J 0 bases, with 11 bases left between them. The germline V gene encodes CDR1 SGHRS and CDR2 YFSETQ. The CDR3 spans 15 residues. The DNA of the CDR3 is TGCGCCAGCAGCCCCCCATATGACTCTGGAAACACCATATATTTT. Translation gives CASSPPYDSGNTIYF.

The chain uses TRBV9 and TRBJ2-1; 7 bases are shared with TRBD2. Trimming took 3 bases from V and 2 from J; bases not matched to a gene: 11. The CDR3 has 17 residues. Germline lookup yields CDR1 SGDLS and CDR2 YYNGEE. CDR3 nucleotide sequence: TGTGCCAGCAGCGAGGGGCCCCTAGCGGAAACCTACAATGAGCAGTTCTTC. Its protein is CASSEGPLAETYNEQFF.

This rearrangement joins TRBV5-4 to TRBJ2-2; D unclear. The CDR3 loop spans 12 amino acids. The germline V gene has CDR1 SGHNT and CDR2 YYREEE (reference sequence). Trimming took 3 bases from V and 4 from J, leaving 4 bases between them. In DNA form, the CDR3 reads TGTGCCAGCAGCTCGGTCACCGGGGAGCTGTTTTTT. Its protein product is CASSSVTGELFF.

Regarding this clone: The junction does not match germline at one end; this may be a read error. The genes are TRBV27 and TRBJ2-2; 7 nucleotides line up with TRBD2. CDR3 length: 13 amino acids. Germline-derived CDR1 and CDR2 are MNHEY and SMNVEV (reference sequence). The CDR3 spells CASSSGLPGGLFF. CDR3 nucleotide sequence: TGTGCCAGCAGTTCGGGACTGCCGGGGGGGCTGTTTTTT.

V usage is TRBV28 and J usage is TRBJ2-2, with D possibly being TRBD2 (6 bases). The CDR3 loop spans 18 amino acids. Trimming took off 8 bases at V and 4 bases at J, with 26 bases between the two ends. The germline CDR1 and CDR2 sequences are MDHEN and SYDVKM. CDR3 sequence (DNA): TGTGCCAGCGAAGGGTCGGTCCGAGTAGCGGCTGCCACCGGGGAGCTGTTTTTT. This encodes CASEGSVRVAAATGELFF.

The chain links TRBV28 to TRBJ1-3, with D tentatively TRBD1 (6 bases). V shed 1 base and J shed 6 bases, with 25 bases lying between them. This CDR3 contains 19 residues. The V gene's germline CDR1 is MDHEN and CDR2 SYDVKM. Here the CDR3 DNA reads TGTGCCAGCAGTTTATCCGGGGGGGGCAGTATCCGAACTGCAAACACCATATATTTT. Translation gives CASSLSGGGSIRTANTIYF. The whole variable domain, filled in from reference TRBV28 and TRBJ1-3, reads DVKVTQSSRYLVKRTGEKVFLECVQDMDHENMFWYRQDPGLGLRLIYFSYDVKMKEKGDIPEGYSVSREKKERFSLILESASTNQTSMYLCASSLSGGGSIRTANTIYFGEGSWLTVV.